The next 8 T cell receptor delta chains were all read from a single sample in a study of Vδ1+ human thymocytes. Study findings and constraints: Thymic TRG and TRD repertoires appeared highly polyclonal, with Gaussian CDR3 length distributions.

No cognate antigen is known for these TCRs. Extracted RNA was reverse transcribed into cDNA. CDR3 amplicons came from multiplex PCR with pooled V-gene forward and constant-region reverse primers. TCRdb fed the multiplex PCR reads to CATT. The sample yields under 85,000 delta-chain clones, approximately 37% seen once. Sequencing was performed on Vdelta1+ gamma-delta thymocytes from the thymus. Specified subset: FACS-sorted CD3+ TCRalphabeta- TCRVdelta1+ TCRVdelta2- thymocytes. These receptors all come from a boy under two years old who had congenital heart surgery.

The rearrangement uses TRDV1 and TRDJ2; TRDD3 aligns across 7 bases. The J call may be mistaken, given a closer DNA end match to TRDJ1. From germline, CDR1 is TSWWSYY and CDR2 QGS. CDR3 length: 15 amino acids. The CDR3 region is CALGGGLLGTYKLIF. CDR3 coding DNA: TGTGCTCTTGGGGGGGGCCTACTGGGGACTTACAAACTCATCTTT.

In this sample, this clone turned up a few times. V gene TRDV1 combines with J gene TRDJ1; 11 bases fit TRDD3. The CDR3 has 23 amino acids. Germline V gene sequence: CDR1 TSWWSYY, CDR2 QGS. With 5 bases clipped from V and 0 bases from J, the junction kept 26 bases outside the gene matches. This CDR3 is CALGSLTFLQMNWGIAYTDKLIF. The CDR3 DNA follows: TGTGCTCTTGGGTCACTAACTTTCCTACAAATGAACTGGGGGATAGCCTACACCGATAAACTCATCTTT.

The table lists this clone with a few counts. V gene TRDV2 combines with J gene TRDJ1; TRDD3 matches 8 bases. Unmatched junction bases numbered 10, after V lost 5 bases and J lost 0 bases. The CDR3 spans 16 residues. Germline values: CDR1 GEAIGNYY, CDR2 EKD. DNA of the CDR3: TGTGCCTGTGCGCTGGGGATACTAAGAGACACCGATAAACTCATCTTT. The encoded protein is CACALGILRDTDKLIF.

The rearrangement links TRDV1 to TRDJ1; D is uncertain. V lost 4 bases and J 2 bases, leaving 14 bases between the germline ends. This CDR3 is 15 amino acids long. Germline loops: CDR1 TSWWSYY, CDR2 QGS. CDR3 nucleotides: TGTGCTCTTGGGGCTCCTCCCGTTCTTACCGATAAACTCATCTTT. It translates to CALGAPPVLTDKLIF.

As for this clone: A read error may account for a junction end that differs from germline. The genes are TRDV1 and TRDJ1, with TRDD3 identical over 12 bases. CDR1 is TSWWSYY, CDR2 QGS, per germline. The CDR3 runs to 19 residues. DNA of the CDR3: TGTGCTCCTGGGGACTTGTCCCGGTTCCTACTGGGGGATACTGATAAACTCATCTTT. It codes for CAPGDLSRFLLGDTDKLIF.

This clone turned up a few times. The J gene is TRDJ1, the V gene TRDV1; D perhaps matches TRDD3 (6 bases). The V and J ends lost 2 bases and 0 bases respectively, with 22 bases between them. CDR1 is TSWWSYY, CDR2 QGS, per germline. The CDR3 covers 19 residues. The DNA for the CDR3 is TGTGCTCTTGGGGAATCTCTTTCCCTTCTGGACTGGGACACCGATAAACTCATCTTT. This encodes CALGESLSLLDWDTDKLIF.

This clone was seen more than once but under ten times. The V gene is TRDV1, the J gene TRDJ1; D perhaps matches TRDD3 (5 bases). CDR1 and CDR2 (germline): TSWWSYY, QGS. CDR3 length equals 23 residues. V was shortened by 2 bases and J by 4 bases, with 38 bases between the two germline ends. This chain's CDR3 is CALGEAPTTIQIGGSPGSDKLIF. The CDR3 region has the DNA TGTGCTCTTGGGGAAGCCCCGACTACCATACAGATCGGAGGGTCTCCGGGGAGCGATAAACTCATCTTT.

This rearrangement joins TRDV1 to TRDJ1, with D tentatively TRDD3 (5 bases). This CDR3 has 17 amino acids. Germline V gene sequence: CDR1 TSWWSYY, CDR2 QGS. V lost 1 base and J lost 0, with 15 bases in between. The CDR3 sequence is CALGERSLAGYTDKLIF. In DNA, the CDR3 is TGTGCTCTTGGGGAACGCTCTCTTGCGGGATACACCGATAAACTCATCTTT.